The rows below give T cell receptor beta chains drawn from one sample of a study of cytomegalovirus exposure and HLA in healthy donors. Measured with immunoSEQ multiplex PCR; TCRdb has only the in-frame clones, and not every one. The profile covers about 170,000 clones, with around 74% appearing a single time and approximately 2% taken by the ten largest. Specimen: PBMCs. These TCRs come from a female donor in good health and CMV-seronegative. Each CDR3 is given with its conserved first and last residue. Each record gives: clone size, D gene, J gene, V gene, CDR3 DNA, CDR3 protein. D genes are given only for firm matches. Size tells how often a clone was seen (once, few, many) or the class of an expanded clone, and some rows leave it out.

>.|TRBD1|TRBJ2-1|TRBV9
TGTGCCAGCAGCGTAGAGGGACAGGGGAGCAATGAGCAGTTCTTC
CASSVEGQGSNEQFF
>.|TRBD2|TRBJ2-7|TRBV30
TGTGCCTGGAGTCCTAGGCGGGGGTTCTCCTACGAGCAGTACTTC
CAWSPRRGFSYEQYF
>.|.|TRBJ2-7|TRBV29-1
TGCAGCGTTGAATGGTCTTTTGGGGGGTACGAGCAGTACTTC
CSVEWSFGGYEQYF
>once|TRBD2|TRBJ2-3|TRBV30
TGTGCCTGGAGTGTACCAAGCGGGGGGGTTCTGGGGACAGATACGCAGTATTTT
CAWSVPSGGVLGTDTQYF
>.|.|TRBJ1-4|TRBV29-1
TGCGGGGTCCGCAGGGTACACGAAAAACTGTTTTTT
CGVRRVHEKLFF
>.|TRBD2|TRBJ2-3|TRBV5-4
TGTGCCAGCAGCTTGGAGTGGGCTAGCGGGAGGATGGATACGCAGTATTTT
CASSLEWASGRMDTQYF
>once|.|TRBJ1-1|TRBV19
TGTGCCAGTAGCCCGATAGGGGGAATTAACACTGAAGCTTTCTTT
CASSPIGGINTEAFF
>once|TRBD1|TRBJ1-2|TRBV18
TGTGCCAGCTCACCCTCCGGGACAGGGTCCTATGGCTACACCTTC
CASSPSGTGSYGYTF
>.|TRBD1|TRBJ1-6|TRBV10-3
TGTGCCATCAGTGGACAGGGGCTAGATTCACCCCTCCACTTT
CAISGQGLDSPLHF
>.|.|TRBJ2-7|TRBV27
TGTGCCAGCAGTTTAGGGGGCGCAGTGTCCTACGAGCAGTACTTC
CASSLGGAVSYEQYF
>.|.|TRBJ2-7|TRBV27
TGTGCCAGCAGTTTGACAGGATACACCTACGAGCAGTACTTC
CASSLTGYTYEQYF
>.|TRBD2|TRBJ2-7|TRBV11-2
TGTGCCAGCAGCAGTGGAGCGGGACTCCATTACGAGCAGTACTTC
CASSSGAGLHYEQYF
>.|TRBD2|TRBJ2-2|TRBV10-3
TGTGCCATCAGTGAGGCGGTAGCGGGAGGGCCCGGGGAGCTGTTTTTT
CAISEAVAGGPGELFF